This TCR beta chain was documented in a study of cytomegalovirus exposure and HLA in healthy donors. This CDR3 is built from 15 residues. Deletions cut 5 bases from V and 1 base from J, with 14 bases between. Germline V gene lookup returns CDR1 LNHDA and CDR2 SQIVND (reference sequence). Sequencing used immunoSEQ multiplex PCR; TCRdb keeps in-frame clones, though not all of them. The repertoire holds fewer than 350,000 clones, with around nine tenths as singletons. The V call is TRBV19, the J call TRBJ1-1; D perhaps matches TRBD1 (6 bases). Sequencing was carried out using PBMCs. The TCR was taken from a woman aged 18-35 years in good health and CMV-seronegative. Here the CDR3 DNA reads TGTGCCAGTAGTGTCGCCAGGGGCGGGAACACTGAAGCTTTCTTT. Protein sequence: CASSVARGGNTEAFF.